The 24 T cell receptor beta chains given below trace back to one sample, sequenced in a study of OX40 agonist ivuxolimab in advanced cancers. Sequencing used immunoSEQ multiplex PCR; TCRdb keeps in-frame clones, though not all of them. The table includes tens of thousands of clones, approximately 86% detected once. The sample in question was CD4+ or CD8+ T cells sorted from blood, obtained in a trial of the OX40 agonist ivuxolimab. The receptors shown here come from an adult with an advanced solid tumor such as melanoma, head and neck, liver or kidney cancer.

This sequence joins TRBV5-6 and TRBJ2-5; D not certain. This CDR3 spans 14 amino acids. V lost 2 bases, J lost 3 bases, and 11 bases lay in between. Looked up from germline, CDR1 is SGHDT and CDR2 is YYEEEE. DNA of the CDR3: TGTGCCAGCAGCTTTCGGAGCCCAGAAGAGACCCAGTACTTC. Amino acid sequence: CASSFRSPEETQYF. The full variable domain, rest sourced from reference TRBV5-6 and TRBJ2-5, is DAGVTQSPTHLIKTRGQQVTLRCSPKSGHDTVSWYQQALGQGPQFIFQYYEEEERQRGNFPDRFSGHQFPNYSSELNVNALLLGDSALYLCASSFRSPEETQYFGPGTRLLVL.

The chain employs TRBV11-2 and TRBJ2-5; TRBD1 aligns across 10 bases. Trimming removed 6 bases from V and 4 bases from J; junction bases left unmatched: 11. The CDR3 spans 16 residues. Germline V gives CDR1 SGHAT, CDR2 FQNNGV. The CDR3 DNA follows: TGTGCCAGCAGTCGAGAATCGGGGACAGGGGTAGAGACCCAGTACTTC. Its protein product is CASSRESGTGVETQYF.

This rearrangement joins TRBV7-8 to TRBJ2-5, with D uncertain. This CDR3 region has 15 residues. The V gene's germline CDR1 is SGHVS and CDR2 FQNEAQ. Between the trimmed V and J ends, which lost 2 bases and 2 bases, there was a span of 12 bases. The CDR3 is CASSLNFFGQETQYF. CDR3 DNA: TGTGCCAGCAGCTTAAATTTTTTCGGTCAAGAGACCCAGTACTTC.

This clone was found once. CDR3 DNA: TGTGCCAGCAGAGGGTTAGCCAAAAACATTCAGTACTTC. As protein: CASRGLAKNIQYF. V is TRBV2 and J is TRBJ2-4; D is ambiguous. There are 13 residues in the CDR3. Looked up from germline, CDR1 is SNHLY and CDR2 is FYNNEI. The V and J ends lost 6 bases and 0 bases respectively, with 6 bases between them. The whole variable domain, filled in from reference TRBV2 and TRBJ2-4, reads EPEVTQTPSHQVTQMGQEVILRCVPISNHLYFYWYRQILGQKVEFLVSFYNNEISEKSEIFDDQFSVERPDGSNFTLKIRSTKLEDSAMYFCASRGLAKNIQYFGAGTRLSVL.

V gene TRBV7-6 combines with J gene TRBJ1-1; possibly TRBD1 for D (5 bases). Looked up from germline, CDR1 is SGHVS and CDR2 is FNYEAQ. The CDR3 is 13 amino acids. Trimming shortened V by 5 bases and J by 5 bases, and 12 bases separated the two germline ends. This CDR3 is CASSAQGWTEAFF. The CDR3 nucleotides are TGTGCCAGCAGCGCGCAGGGTTGGACTGAAGCTTTCTTT.

V is TRBV14 and J is TRBJ1-3; TRBD1 might be the D (5 bases). The CDR3 extends over 13 amino acids. Germline-derived CDR1 and CDR2 are SGHDN and FVKESK. V was clipped by 1 base and J by 14 bases, with 15 bases between them. The CDR3 DNA reads as TGTGCCAGCAGCCAAGTCCGGGGCAAGGGTGTATATTTT. This gives the protein CASSQVRGKGVYF.

This sequence joins TRBV18 and TRBJ1-2; 12 positions match TRBD1. The trim removed 8 bases at V and 8 bases at J, leaving 12 bases unmatched. The CDR3 consists of 15 residues. CDR1 KGHSH and CDR2 LQKENI come from the germline V gene. The CDR3 loop reads CASNRTGQGAQGYTF. CDR3 coding DNA: TGTGCCAGCAATCGAACGGGACAGGGGGCGCAGGGCTACACCTTC.

V gene TRBV5-6 combines with J gene TRBJ2-3; weak D call: TRBD1 (6 bases). The CDR3 is 16 amino acids. CDR1 is SGHDT, CDR2 YYEEEE, per germline. The V end was cut by 1 base, the J end by 6 bases, with 18 bases between. This chain's CDR3 is CASSLRGTLNSDTQYF. The CDR3 DNA reads TGTGCCAGCAGCTTGAGGGGGACGCTTAATTCCGATACGCAGTATTTT.

The genes are TRBV5-1 and TRBJ1-5, with a possible D match to TRBD1 (5 bases). The CDR3 runs 15 residues. The V end lost 2 bases, the J end lost 5 bases, and 14 bases lay between the germline ends. Germline V lookup: CDR1 SGHRS, CDR2 YFSETQ. For the CDR3, the DNA is TGCGCCAGCAGCTTAGATGGGGCGGAGGATCAGCCCCAGCATTTT. It codes for CASSLDGAEDQPQHF. Drawing the rest from reference TRBV5-1 and TRBJ1-5, the complete variable domain is KAGVTQTPRYLIKTRGQQVTLSCSPISGHRSVSWYQQTPGQGLQFLFEYFSETQRNKGNFPGRFSGRQFSNSRSEMNVSTLELGDSALYLCASSLDGAEDQPQHFGDGTRLSIL.

The chain is built from TRBV27 and TRBJ1-6; maybe TRBD1 (5 bases). This CDR3 spans 16 amino acids. Per germline, CDR1 MNHEY and CDR2 SMNVEV (reference sequence). V was clipped by 6 bases and J by 8 bases, with 20 bases between them. The CDR3 DNA reads as TGTGCCAGCAGCGGTATTTCCGGGACTTTTGATTCACCCCTCCACTTT. It codes for CASSGISGTFDSPLHF.

A note on this clone: This specimen includes other DNA sequences encoding the same CDR3. The chain links TRBV6-1 to TRBJ2-3; perhaps TRBD2 as D (6 bases). The CDR3 contains 18 residues. V lost 6 bases and J lost 3, with 25 bases in between. From germline, CDR1 is MNHNS and CDR2 SASEGT. The CDR3 here is CASSERVGGTLPTDTQYF. CDR3 sequence (DNA): TGTGCCAGCAGCGAACGAGTAGGCGGGACCTTACCTACAGATACGCAGTATTTT.

This clone occurred a few times. The chain has TRBV5-8 and TRBJ2-7; TRBD2 might be the D (6 bases). The CDR3 runs to 15 residues. Trimming removed 0 bases from V and 2 bases from J, with 12 bases in between. The germline gives CDR1 SGHTS, CDR2 YDEGEE. CDR3 bases: TGTGCCAGCAGCTTGGTTTTAGCGGCTACCTACGAGCAGTACTTC. Protein sequence: CASSLVLAATYEQYF. Combining the CDR3 with reference TRBV5-8 and TRBJ2-7 gives the whole variable domain EAGVTQSPTHLIKTRGQQATLRCSPISGHTSVYWYQQALGLGLQFLLWYDEGEERNRGNFPPRFSGRQFPNYSSELNVNALELEDSALYLCASSLVLAATYEQYFGPGTRLTVT.

The chain employs TRBV30 and TRBJ1-4; D is possibly TRBD1 (6 bases). In germline, CDR1 is GTSNPN, CDR2 SVGIG (reference sequence). Trimming pared 3 bases from V and 3 bases from J, leaving 11 bases between. This CDR3 is 14 amino acids long. DNA of the CDR3: TGTGCCTGGAGAGGAAGGGGGGCTAATGAAAAACTGTTTTTT. Encoded protein: CAWRGRGANEKLFF.

This clone was picked up one time. V usage is TRBV9 and J usage is TRBJ1-5; D is undetermined. Deletions cut 0 bases from V and 6 bases from J, with 7 bases between. From germline, CDR1 is SGDLS and CDR2 YYNGEE. This CDR3 is built from 13 residues. As DNA, the CDR3 is TGTGCCAGCAGCGTAGAAGATGGTCAGCCCCAGCATTTT. Translation gives CASSVEDGQPQHF. Full variable domain (remainder filled in from reference TRBV9 and TRBJ1-5): DSGVTQTPKHLITATGQRVTLRCSPRSGDLSVYWYQQSLDQGLQFLIQYYNGEERAKGNILERFSAQQFPDLHSELNLSSLELGDSALYFCASSVEDGQPQHFGDGTRLSIL.

The chain links TRBV9 to TRBJ2-1, with TRBD2 identical over 9 bases. The CDR3 runs to 16 residues. Germline trimming cut 0 bases from V and 7 bases from J; bases unmatched to any gene: 8. Germline values: CDR1 SGDLS, CDR2 YYNGEE. The CDR3 loop is CASSVVAGGVVNEQFF. In DNA form, the CDR3 reads TGTGCCAGCAGCGTAGTGGCGGGAGGGGTAGTGAATGAGCAGTTCTTC.

This clone was picked up one time. The chain joins TRBV28 to TRBJ1-2; 11 positions agree with TRBD1. Germline loops: CDR1 MDHEN, CDR2 SYDVKM. Unmatched junction bases numbered 22, after V lost 6 bases and J lost 4 bases. The CDR3 has 20 amino acids. For the CDR3, the DNA is TGTGCCAGCAGCCTTTTTGGGGGTGGTGGGACAGGGGGTGGAAGCTATGGCTACACCTTC. Its protein product is CASSLFGGGGTGGGSYGYTF.

The gene calls are TRBV6-5 and TRBJ1-1, with D perhaps matching TRBD1 (5 bases). V lost 7 bases and J lost 4, with 13 bases in between. This CDR3 is 13 amino acids long. Germline values: CDR1 MNHEY, CDR2 SVGAGI. The CDR3 reads CASKREGFTEAFF. CDR3 DNA sequence: TGTGCCAGCAAAAGGGAGGGGTTCACTGAAGCTTTCTTT.

This chain uses TRBV10-3 with TRBJ2-7; 9 bases line up with TRBD2. From germline, CDR1 is ENHRY and CDR2 SYGVKD. The CDR3 totals 17 residues. The junction had 18 bases not matched to a gene; V was cut back by 8 bases and J by 4 bases. This chain's CDR3 is CAIALPPTSGLRYEQYF. DNA for the CDR3: TGTGCCATCGCCCTCCCTCCAACTAGCGGGCTACGGTACGAGCAGTACTTC.

This clone was observed a handful of times. The chain joins TRBV5-1 to TRBJ2-2; D gene unclear. The CDR3 extends over 14 amino acids. CDR1 and CDR2 (germline): SGHRS, YFSETQ. Between the trimmed V and J ends, which lost 1 base and 4 bases, there was a span of 8 bases. The CDR3 loop reads CASSLLGPTGELFF. CDR3 in DNA: TGCGCCAGCAGCTTGCTGGGTCCCACCGGGGAGCTGTTTTTT. The full variable domain, completed using reference TRBV5-1 and TRBJ2-2, is KAGVTQTPRYLIKTRGQQVTLSCSPISGHRSVSWYQQTPGQGLQFLFEYFSETQRNKGNFPGRFSGRQFSNSRSEMNVSTLELGDSALYLCASSLLGPTGELFFGEGSRLTVL.

This clone appeared once. The V gene is TRBV2, the J gene TRBJ2-1, with 11 bases fitting TRBD2. This CDR3 is 15 amino acids long. The V gene's germline CDR1 is SNHLY and CDR2 FYNNEI. J lost 5 bases, V lost 6 bases, and 6 bases had no gene match. The CDR3 loop is CASRLAGGRHNEQFF. DNA of the CDR3: TGTGCCAGCAGATTAGCGGGAGGGCGCCACAATGAGCAGTTCTTC.

The chain couples TRBV6-5 to TRBJ2-7; D ambiguous. The length of the CDR3 is 12 residues. V was cut by 6 bases and J by 5 bases, with 11 bases left in between. Per germline, CDR1 MNHEY and CDR2 SVGAGI. The CDR3 reads CASSIARNEQYF. CDR3 sequence (DNA): TGTGCCAGCAGCATCGCCAGAAACGAGCAGTACTTC.

The chain joins TRBV25-1 to TRBJ2-1; 7 nucleotides agree with TRBD1. From germline, CDR1 is MGHDK and CDR2 SYGVNS. The CDR3 runs 13 residues. The junction had 7 bases not matched to a gene; V was cut back by 7 bases and J by 7 bases. The CDR3 region is CASTGTVENEQFF. The CDR3 DNA sequence: TGTGCCAGCACCGGGACAGTGGAAAATGAGCAGTTCTTC.

Written as DNA, the CDR3 is TGTGCCAGCTCGCCCAATCAAGAGACCCAGTACTTC. Translation: CASSPNQETQYF. This chain links TRBV6-1 with TRBJ2-5; no clear D gene. CDR3 size: 12 residues. V was pared by 8 bases and J by 2 bases, with 9 bases between. CDR1 is MNHNS, CDR2 SASEGT, per germline.

This clone was counted between two and nine times. This sample also contains other DNA sequences that code for the same CDR3. The chain uses TRBV7-9 and TRBJ2-1; D unclear. V lost 2 bases and J lost 2, with 7 bases in between. Germline CDR1 SEHNR, CDR2 FQNEAQ (reference sequence). The CDR3 covers 14 residues. CDR3: CASSLSGPYNEQFF. CDR3 coding DNA: TGTGCCAGCAGCTTAAGTGGCCCCTACAATGAGCAGTTCTTC.